The 4 T cell receptor beta chains in this list originate from one sample, sequenced in a study of cytomegalovirus exposure and HLA in healthy donors. PCR used 60 Vbeta primers and 13 Jbeta primers. Sequencing was performed with immunoSEQ multiplex PCR; in TCRdb, only in-frame clones are kept and a portion is missing. The data contain roughly 80,000 clones, around 58% of them seen just once; the ten biggest clones take up over 5.5%. Sequenced material: PBMCs. These receptors were taken from a man aged 30 to 39 in good health and CMV-seropositive.

The chain recombines TRBV5-4 with TRBJ1-1, with a weak D call TRBD1 (5 bases). The V gene's germline CDR1 is SGHNT and CDR2 YYREEE (reference sequence). The V end lost 3 bases, the J end lost 2 bases, and 14 bases lay between the germline ends. This CDR3 comprises 15 residues. CDR3 DNA: TGTGCCAGCAGCTCCTCCCTTGACAGAAACACTGAAGCTTTCTTT. It is translated as CASSSSLDRNTEAFF.

About this clone: Sequence at one end of the junction differs from germline and may be a read error. Other DNA sequences of this sample code for an identical CDR3. CDR3 region: CASSGDRDFPYGYTF. In DNA form, the CDR3 reads TGCGCCAGCAGTGGGGACAGGGACTTTCCCTATGGCTACACCTTC. V usage is TRBV27 and J usage is TRBJ1-2, with 9 bases that match TRBD1. The germline V gene encodes CDR1 MNHEY and CDR2 SMNVEV (reference sequence). The length of the CDR3 is 15 residues.

The chain is built from TRBV4-1 and TRBJ1-2; no clear D gene. CDR3 length: 13 residues. Germline values: CDR1 MGHRA, CDR2 YSYEKL. Trimming cost V 3 bases and J 8 bases, with 13 bases left between them. The CDR3 coding sequence is TGCGCCAGCAGCCATCCGCGGGTTCGGGGCTACACCTTC. It is translated as CASSHPRVRGYTF.

This clone was detected a few times. The chain couples TRBV19 to TRBJ1-6; D gene uncertain. The germline V and J ends were trimmed by 3 bases and 0 bases, with 9 bases remaining between them. Looked up from germline, CDR1 is LNHDA and CDR2 is SQIVND (reference sequence). CDR3 length: 16 residues. CDR3 region: CASSITESSYNSPLHF. The CDR3 DNA follows: TGTGCCAGTAGTATTACAGAGAGCTCCTATAATTCACCCCTCCACTTT.